Each of the 24 T cell receptor beta chains below was sequenced from the same sample in a study of vaccination and CD4 T cells after COVID-19 (dated 2022 in TCRdb). The treatment or condition label here, explained by the study, means: roughly 11-day PBMC culture with coronavirus spike peptide pools or control peptides (ViraFEST assay). The library was obtained by PCR. For sequencing, an Illumina iSeq 100 was employed. DNA from cultured CD4+ T cells was subjected to TCR sequencing with the Oncomine TCR Beta short-read assay at the Johns Hopkins FTIC core. The public reads were quality trimmed at Q25 with fastp and then assembled into clones with MiXCR by TCRdb, keeping productive beta chains. Every CDR3 protein is listed once, alongside the most common genes and DNA of its rows. This sample lists 13,000 or so distinct CDR3 sequences; roughly 41% were detected once. More than 7.5% of the sample rests with the top ten.

These receptors are not linked to any known antigen. Input material: CD4+ T cells from blood, cultured in vitro. The receptors were gathered from a human donor who had recovered from COVID-19.

The V gene is TRBV2, the J gene TRBJ1-1; D ambiguous. Trimming cost V 4 bases and J 4 bases, with 10 bases left between them. The V gene's germline CDR1 is SNHLY and CDR2 FYNNEI. The CDR3 contains 13 residues. For the CDR3, the DNA is TGTGCCAGCAGTGTTGGGGTGGGCACTGAAGCTTTCTTT. This sequence encodes CASSVGVGTEAFF.

J is TRBJ1-2 and V is TRBV2; D possibly corresponds to TRBD1 (5 bases). Germline CDR1 reads SNHLY; CDR2 reads FYNNEI. V shed 5 bases and J shed 4 bases, with 14 bases lying between them. CDR3 size: 14 residues. The CDR3 DNA follows: TGTGCCAGCAGTTCCTCAGGGATGGGCTATGGCTACACCTTC. It yields the protein CASSSSGMGYGYTF.

In its sample, this clonotype was seen a few times. The CDR3 protein is CASSESPTDEQYF. CDR3 in DNA: TGCGCCAGCAGTGAGTCGCCGACAGACGAGCAGTACTTC. This chain links TRBV10-1 with TRBJ2-7; D is perhaps TRBD1 (5 bases). Trimming removed 0 bases from V and 5 bases from J, with 8 bases in between. The germline gives CDR1 WNHNN, CDR2 SYGVQD (reference sequence). The CDR3 totals 13 residues.

The rearrangement links TRBV12-3 or TRBV12-4 to TRBJ1-1, with 9 bases that match TRBD1. The CDR3 extends over 15 amino acids. V was pared by 2 bases and J by 1 base, with 2 bases of the junction left unmatched. The CDR3 nucleotides are TGTGCCAGCAGTTTATCGACAGGGGGGAACACTGAAGCTTTCTTT. Its translation is CASSLSTGGNTEAFF.

By frequency in the sample, this clonotype is medium-sized. The chain recombines TRBV12-3 or TRBV12-4 with TRBJ1-6, with D perhaps matching TRBD1 (5 bases). The CDR3 is 13 amino acids. V lost 6 bases and J 8 bases, leaving 11 bases between the germline ends. CDR3 sequence: CASRGDGDSPLHF. CDR3 DNA sequence: TGTGCCAGCAGAGGGGACGGGGATTCACCCCTCCACTTT.

The V and J genes are TRBV4-1 and TRBJ2-3, with a possible D match to TRBD2 (7 bases). The germline V gene has CDR1 MGHRA and CDR2 YSYEKL. Between the trimmed V and J ends, which lost 3 bases and 2 bases, there was a span of 18 bases. The length of the CDR3 is 17 residues. CDR3 DNA sequence: TGCGCCAGCAGCCACCTTGGACGGGGGGCGACCACAGATACGCAGTATTTT. Translation gives CASSHLGRGATTDTQYF.

This clonotype has only a few counts. V is TRBV20-1 and J is TRBJ2-7; maybe TRBD2 (5 bases). CDR1 is DFQATT and CDR2 is SNEGSKA in the germline V gene (reference sequence). Trimming cost V 5 bases and J 0 bases, with 11 bases left between them. CDR3 length equals 13 residues. The chain's CDR3 is CSAPRDYSYEQYF. The CDR3 DNA is TGCAGTGCTCCTAGAGACTACTCCTACGAGCAGTACTTC.

V and J are TRBV6-5 and TRBJ2-3; D is ambiguous. This CDR3 has 16 amino acids. Germline CDR1 is MNHEY and CDR2 is SVGAGI. V was shortened by 2 bases and J by 2 bases, with 14 bases between the two germline ends. CDR3 protein: CASSYQSSMVTDTQYF. CDR3 bases: TGTGCCAGCAGTTACCAATCTAGTATGGTCACAGATACGCAGTATTTT.

This sequence joins TRBV5-4 and TRBJ2-3; 8 nucleotides line up with TRBD2. Germline V lookup: CDR1 SGHNT, CDR2 YYREEE (reference sequence). Trimming at V came to 4 bases and at J to 6 bases, leaving 4 bases not matched to a gene. The CDR3 extends over 13 amino acids. The chain's CDR3 is CASSLTGGDTQYF. CDR3 in DNA: TGTGCCAGCAGCCTAACGGGAGGGGATACGCAGTATTTT.

The CDR3 nucleotides read TGTGCCAGCAGTTTAGCAGACAGGGGGGCGACCGGGGAGCTGTTTTTT. Its translation: CASSLADRGATGELFF. V usage is TRBV12-3 or TRBV12-4 and J usage is TRBJ2-2; 9 bases match TRBD1. The CDR3 runs 16 residues. The V and J ends lost 0 bases and 5 bases, in that order; junction bases with no gene match: 4.

This clonotype has only a few counts. The J gene is TRBJ2-3, the V gene TRBV27; possible D gene TRBD2, 5 bases. CDR1 MNHEY and CDR2 SMNVEV come from the germline V gene (reference sequence). This CDR3 is 18 amino acids long. V lost 7 bases and J 0 bases, leaving 23 bases between the germline ends. CDR3 protein: CASKPRGRPQSSTDTQYF. In DNA form, the CDR3 reads TGTGCCAGCAAACCCCGGGGTCGTCCCCAATCCAGCACAGATACGCAGTATTTT.

As for this clonotype: Relative to the germline gene, one junction end is altered; a read error may explain this. The chain uses TRBV7-9 and TRBJ1-1, with a possible D match to TRBD1 (5 bases). CDR3 length equals 14 residues. Germline V gives CDR1 SEHNR, CDR2 FQNEAQ (reference sequence). The CDR3 loop is CASSLAGGGTEAFF. The DNA of the CDR3 is TGTGCCAGCAGTTTAGCGGGGGGAGGGACTGAAGCTTTCTTT. Variable domain in full (rest from reference TRBV7-9 and TRBJ1-1): DTGVSQNPRHKITKRGQNVTFRCDPISEHNRLYWYRQTLGQGPEFLTYFQNEAQLEKSRLLSDRFSAERPKGSFSTLEIQRTEQGDSAMYLCASSLAGGGTEAFFGQGTRLTVV.

The chain couples TRBV19 to TRBJ1-1; D is ambiguous. Germline V lookup: CDR1 LNHDA, CDR2 SQIVND (reference sequence). The CDR3 has 13 amino acids. Trimming cost V 4 bases and J 0 bases, with 6 bases left between them. The CDR3 nucleotides read TGTGCCAGTAGTAGACTAATGAACACTGAAGCTTTCTTT. It specifies CASSRLMNTEAFF.

Only a few counts were recorded for this clonotype. The chain links TRBV5-8 to TRBJ2-7; D uncertain. V lost 4 bases, J lost 3 bases, and 5 bases lay in between. Germline V gene lookup returns CDR1 SGHTS and CDR2 YDEGEE. The CDR3 has 11 amino acids. The CDR3 sequence is CASSQSYEQYF. CDR3 DNA sequence: TGTGCCAGCAGCCAAAGCTACGAGCAGTACTTC.

This clonotype was found a few times. V and J are TRBV25-1 and TRBJ1-3; a weak D match, TRBD1 (6 bases). Trimming removed 7 bases at V and 4 bases at J, with 11 bases between. The germline V gene encodes CDR1 MGHDK and CDR2 SYGVNS. The CDR3 sequence is 13 residues long. The CDR3 DNA sequence: TGTGCCAGCACAAGAGGGGGGGGAAACACCATATATTTT. Its translation: CASTRGGGNTIYF. Drawing the rest from reference TRBV25-1 and TRBJ1-3, the complete variable domain is EADIYQTPRYLVIGTGKKITLECSQTMGHDKMYWYQQDPGMELHLIHYSYGVNSTEKGDLSSESTVSRIRTEHFPLTLESARPSHTSQYLCASTRGGGNTIYFGEGSWLTVV.

The chain joins TRBV2 to TRBJ2-2; perhaps TRBD1 as D (6 bases). Looked up from germline, CDR1 is SNHLY and CDR2 is FYNNEI. V lost 6 bases, J lost 3 bases, and 8 bases lay in between. The CDR3 is 13 residues long. CDR3 in DNA: TGTGCCAGCAGGGACAGACACACCGGGGAGCTGTTTTTT. It translates to CASRDRHTGELFF.

This clonotype was recorded a few times. J is TRBJ2-3 and V is TRBV7-6, with 7 bases identical to TRBD2. Unmatched junction bases numbered 7, after V lost 2 bases and J lost 5 bases. Germline assignment: CDR1 SGHVS and CDR2 FNYEAQ. The CDR3 spans 15 residues. CDR3 amino acids: CASSLIGGRIDTQYF. CDR3 nucleotide sequence: TGTGCCAGCAGCTTAATCGGGGGGAGGATAGATACGCAGTATTTT.

This clonotype was seen a handful of times. The V and J genes are TRBV20-1 and TRBJ2-3, with D perhaps matching TRBD2 (6 bases). The CDR3 is 13 residues long. Trimming stripped 6 bases from V and 0 bases from J, with 10 bases between. Germline CDR1 DFQATT, CDR2 SNEGSKA (reference sequence). The CDR3: CSARETSTDTQYF. The CDR3 region has the DNA TGCAGTGCCCGGGAGACTAGCACAGATACGCAGTATTTT.

This chain uses TRBV9 with TRBJ2-5; D not resolved. Trimming took off 3 bases at V and 1 base at J, with 10 bases between the two ends. CDR1 is SGDLS, CDR2 YYNGEE, per germline. The CDR3 is made up of 14 amino acids. The chain's CDR3 is CASSANAVQETQYF. CDR3 nucleotides: TGTGCCAGCAGCGCTAACGCAGTCCAAGAGACCCAGTACTTC.

This chain connects TRBV5-4 to TRBJ1-1; D is ambiguous. Trimming left V 3 bases short and J 1 base short, with 10 bases between. CDR3 length: 14 amino acids. The germline gives CDR1 SGHNT, CDR2 YYREEE (reference sequence). This chain's CDR3 is CASSSRVWNTEAFF. The CDR3 nucleotides read TGTGCCAGCAGCTCAAGGGTGTGGAACACTGAAGCTTTCTTT.

This clonotype was detected only a few times. The V and J genes are TRBV19 and TRBJ2-3, with D perhaps TRBD2 (5 bases). V was shortened by 3 bases and J by 0 bases, with 13 bases between the two germline ends. CDR1 LNHDA and CDR2 SQIVND come from the germline V gene (reference sequence). This CDR3 is 16 amino acids long. For the CDR3, the DNA is TGTGCCAGTAGTATCAAGGCTAGCAGGAGCACAGATACGCAGTATTTT. It encodes CASSIKASRSTDTQYF.

The chain uses TRBV20-1 and TRBJ1-5, with a possible D match to TRBD1 (6 bases). V dropped 3 bases and J dropped 3 bases, with 9 bases sitting between them. Germline V lookup: CDR1 DFQATT, CDR2 SNEGSKA (reference sequence). This CDR3 has 13 amino acids. The CDR3: CSARPGVNQPQHF. The CDR3 nucleotides are TGCAGTGCTAGGCCAGGGGTCAATCAGCCCCAGCATTTT.

The J gene is TRBJ2-1, the V gene TRBV24-1, with 8 bases matching TRBD2. Germline-derived CDR1 and CDR2 are KGHDR and SFDVKD. Unmatched junction bases numbered 8, after V lost 5 bases and J lost 6 bases. CDR3 length: 15 amino acids. CDR3 sequence (DNA): TGTGCCACCAGTGGTTATACGGGGGGGGCCAATGAGCAGTTCTTC. This codes for CATSGYTGGANEQFF.

This clonotype has only a few counts. The CDR3 coding sequence is TGTGCCAGCAGCTTAGAGGCCGGGCCCCAGCATTTT. Protein: CASSLEAGPQHF. This rearrangement joins TRBV7-8 to TRBJ1-5, with D unresolved. V dropped 1 base and J dropped 9 bases, with 7 bases sitting between them. The CDR3 is 12 amino acids. Germline CDR1 SGHVS, CDR2 FQNEAQ.